Presented here are 32 T cell receptor beta chains from one specimen sequenced in a study of blood T cell repertoires in COVID-19. Repertoires were generated with immunoSEQ multiplex PCR, while TCRdb's copy carries only in-frame clones and drops some. The sample has fewer than 150,000 clones, 84% seen once; the top ten hold around 13%. Sequencing used peripheral blood. The receptors stem from a human donor in a cohort sampled during active COVID-19.

J is TRBJ1-3 and V is TRBV6-6; 9 bases align to TRBD1. Germline trimming cut 5 bases from V and 4 bases from J; bases unmatched to any gene: 21. Germline loops: CDR1 MNHNY, CDR2 SVGAGI (reference sequence). This CDR3 comprises 20 residues. The CDR3 region is CASSLSRHAGGTGSGNTIYF. In DNA form, the CDR3 reads TGTGCCAGCAGTCTATCCCGACACGCCGGTGGGACAGGGTCAGGAAACACCATATATTTT.

This clone was seen a handful of times. The chain links TRBV5-1 to TRBJ1-5; D possibly corresponds to TRBD1 (6 bases). The V end lost 4 bases, the J end lost 7 bases, and 12 bases lay between the germline ends. This CDR3 is built from 13 residues. The V gene's germline CDR1 is SGHRS and CDR2 YFSETQ. The CDR3 nucleotides are TGCGCCAGCAGCAAGGACAGAGCCCAGCCCCAGCATTTT. Protein product: CASSKDRAQPQHF.

V is TRBV3-1 (or the pseudogene TRBV3-2) and J is TRBJ2-2, with 13 bases aligning to TRBD2. Germline-derived CDR1 and CDR2 are LGHDT and YNNKEL (reference sequence). The CDR3 consists of 18 residues. J gave up 0 bases and V 4 bases, and 5 bases lay outside the gene matches. In DNA, the CDR3 is TGTGCCAGCAGCCCTAGACTAGCGGGGGGAGCGAACACCGGGGAGCTGTTTTTT. This codes for CASSPRLAGGANTGELFF.

The chain carries TRBV27 and TRBJ2-7; 12 nucleotides match TRBD2. V lost 1 base to trimming and J lost 4 bases; unmatched junction nucleotides: 2. The length of the CDR3 is 15 residues. The germline V gene encodes CDR1 MNHEY and CDR2 SMNVEV (reference sequence). The CDR3 spells CASSLLTSGGYEQYF. CDR3 coding DNA: TGTGCCAGCAGTTTATTAACTAGCGGGGGGTACGAGCAGTACTTC.

The chain combines TRBV5-6 with TRBJ1-1; D not certain. Trimming removed 0 bases at V and 3 bases at J, with 12 bases between. The CDR3 runs 15 residues. CDR1 and CDR2 (germline): SGHDT, YYEEEE. Here the CDR3 reads CASSLGIVAHTEAFF. CDR3 in DNA: TGTGCCAGCAGCTTGGGAATTGTGGCTCACACTGAAGCTTTCTTT.

The chain recombines TRBV10-1 with TRBJ2-3, with TRBD2 matching 13 bases. The J segment lost 2 bases and the V segment lost 8 bases, leaving 1 base of the junction unmatched. The CDR3 spans 14 residues. Looked up from germline, CDR1 is WNHNN and CDR2 is SYGVQD (reference sequence). CDR3 protein: CASGTSGDTDTQYF. The DNA of the CDR3 is TGCGCCAGCGGGACTAGCGGGGACACAGATACGCAGTATTTT.

V usage is TRBV30 and J usage is TRBJ1-1; D gene unclear. V was trimmed by 0 bases and J by 1 base, leaving 9 bases between them. The length of the CDR3 is 14 residues. Germline loops: CDR1 GTSNPN, CDR2 SVGIG (reference sequence). The CDR3 DNA is TGTGCCTGGAGTGTCTCCGTGCGGAACACTGAAGCTTTCTTT. This codes for CAWSVSVRNTEAFF.

The chain combines TRBV9 with TRBJ2-3; D unresolved. The V and J ends lost 4 bases and 6 bases respectively, with 9 bases between them. There are 12 residues in the CDR3. CDR1 SGDLS and CDR2 YYNGEE come from the germline V gene. Written as DNA, the CDR3 is TGTGCCAGCAGCCCGAGGTGGGATACGCAGTATTTT. Encoded protein: CASSPRWDTQYF.

This clone was found once. The rearrangement joins TRBV5-1 to TRBJ1-2; D gene ambiguous. V was pared by 1 base and J by 7 bases, with 8 bases between. CDR3 length equals 12 residues. Germline V gene data show CDR1 as SGHRS and CDR2 as YFSETQ. The CDR3 protein is CASSLYNSGYTF. CDR3 nucleotides: TGCGCCAGCAGCTTGTATAACAGTGGCTACACCTTC.

This clone came up a few times. The rearrangement links TRBV14 to TRBJ2-4, with 7 bases identical to TRBD2. Losses at the gene ends were 1 base for V and 8 bases for J; bases not matched to a gene: 2. Per the germline V gene, CDR1 is SGHDN and CDR2 is FVKESK. This CDR3 region has 13 residues. The CDR3 DNA follows: TGTGCCAGCAGCCAAGTCGCGGGGGACATTCAGTACTTC. Amino acids: CASSQVAGDIQYF.

With respect to this clone: An end of the junction differs from the germline gene, which may be a read error. J is TRBJ2-4 and V is TRBV7-9; TRBD1 is a possible D gene (6 bases). The CDR3 consists of 11 residues. Per germline, CDR1 SEHNR and CDR2 FQNEAQ (reference sequence). Written as DNA, the CDR3 is TGTGCCAGCAGCTTTGGGACATCCTCCTTCTTC. Translating gives CASSFGTSSFF.

This clone turned up a few times. This chain uses TRBV4-1 with TRBJ1-1; perhaps TRBD1 as D (6 bases). Trimming removed 0 bases at V and 4 bases at J, with 9 bases between. CDR1 is MGHRA, CDR2 YSYEKL, per germline. The CDR3 runs to 14 residues. The CDR3 region has the DNA TGCGCCAGCAGCCAAGACTCCAGGGGCACTGAAGCTTTCTTT. Translating it yields CASSQDSRGTEAFF.

The chain carries TRBV5-1 and TRBJ1-1; the D gene is possibly TRBD1 (5 bases). The ends were cut back, 1 base at V and 1 base at J, with 14 bases in the middle. CDR1 and CDR2 from the germline V gene are SGHRS and YFSETQ. The CDR3 is 16 amino acids. CDR3: CASSLRGAQSNTEAFF. DNA of the CDR3: TGCGCCAGCAGCTTGAGGGGTGCGCAGTCGAACACTGAAGCTTTCTTT.

The chain is built from TRBV5-1 and TRBJ2-1; 9 nucleotides align to TRBD1. Germline lookup yields CDR1 SGHRS and CDR2 YFSETQ. This CDR3 is built from 16 residues. V was clipped by 5 bases and J by 5 bases; unmatched bases: 11. CDR3 in DNA: TGCGCCAGCAGACAGAGTGGGACAGGGATTAACAATGAGCAGTTCTTC. Residues: CASRQSGTGINNEQFF.

This clone appeared a few times. V and J are TRBV25-1 and TRBJ1-2, with 9 positions matching TRBD1. Germline V gives CDR1 MGHDK, CDR2 SYGVNS. This CDR3 spans 12 amino acids. V lost 4 bases and J lost 7; bases outside the gene matches: 1. DNA of the CDR3: TGTGCCAGCAGTGGACAGGGGGGTGGCTACACCTTC. Its translation is CASSGQGGGYTF.

The V and J genes are TRBV19 and TRBJ1-5; 7 nucleotides match TRBD1. V shed 2 bases and J 6 bases; nucleotides not matched to a gene: 4. CDR3 length: 14 amino acids. The germline V gene has CDR1 LNHDA and CDR2 SQIVND (reference sequence). CDR3 region: CASSIQGDGQPQHF. DNA for the CDR3: TGTGCCAGTAGTATACAGGGGGACGGTCAGCCCCAGCATTTT.

The chain combines TRBV3-1 (or the pseudogene TRBV3-2) with TRBJ2-6; D unresolved. The CDR3 contains 17 residues. Trimming cost V 4 bases and J 0 bases, with 13 bases left between them. The V gene's germline CDR1 is LGHDT and CDR2 YNNKEL (reference sequence). The CDR3 sequence is CASSLRLITSGANVLTF. The CDR3 DNA follows: TGTGCCAGCAGCCTCAGACTGATTACCTCTGGGGCCAACGTCCTGACTTTC.

The gene calls are TRBV6-6 and TRBJ2-7; 10 bases are shared with TRBD1. Germline values: CDR1 MNHNY, CDR2 SVGAGI (reference sequence). V shed 6 bases, J shed 4 bases, and the junction held 9 bases outside the gene matches. The CDR3 is 15 residues long. The CDR3 DNA is TGTGCCAGCAGCCAGGGACAGGGGAGGTGGTACGAGCAGTACTTC. It encodes CASSQGQGRWYEQYF.

This clone was detected only once. The chain employs TRBV19 and TRBJ2-3; TRBD2 agrees at 9 bases. Germline V gives CDR1 LNHDA, CDR2 SQIVND (reference sequence). J lost 1 base, V lost 3 bases, and 5 bases had no gene match. This CDR3 has 16 residues. CDR3 DNA sequence: TGTGCCAGTAGTATGCGGGGCGGGGGGGGCACAGATACGCAGTATTTT. Translated, it gives CASSMRGGGGTDTQYF.

This chain connects TRBV30 to TRBJ2-5; D uncertain. Between the trimmed V and J ends, which lost 2 bases and 8 bases, there was a span of 9 bases. CDR1 GTSNPN and CDR2 SVGIG come from the germline V gene (reference sequence). The CDR3 is 11 residues long. CDR3 protein: CAWSSRYTQYF. CDR3 sequence (DNA): TGTGCCTGGAGTTCCCGGTATACCCAGTACTTC.

The rearrangement uses TRBV11-3 and TRBJ2-7; 7 bases are shared with TRBD2. CDR1 SGHNT and CDR2 YENEEA come from the germline V gene. Losses at the gene ends were 5 bases for V and 1 base for J; bases not matched to a gene: 5. CDR3 size: 14 residues. The DNA of the CDR3 is TGTGCCAGCAGCCTGGGGGGGAGTTCCTACGAGCAGTACTTC. Its translation is CASSLGGSSYEQYF.

The J gene is TRBJ1-5, the V gene TRBV1. TRBV1 is described as a pseudogene. The CDR3 is 16 residues long. The CDR3 reads CTSSSLRQTGNQPQHF. The DNA of the CDR3 is TGCACCAGCAGCAGTTTGCGGCAAACGGGCAATCAGCCCCAGCATTTT.

V and J are TRBV12-3 or TRBV12-4 and TRBJ1-4; D is unresolved. The length of the CDR3 is 12 residues. V shed 6 bases and J shed 5 bases, with 7 bases lying between them. CDR3 amino acids: CASSSGNEKLFF. The DNA of the CDR3 is TGTGCCAGCAGCTCCGGGAATGAAAAACTGTTTTTT.

The gene calls are TRBV7-6 and TRBJ1-6; TRBD1 aligns across 7 bases. CDR1 and CDR2 from the germline V gene are SGHVS and FNYEAQ. The ends lost 4 bases at V and 4 bases at J; junction bases unmatched: 10. The CDR3 consists of 17 residues. Here the CDR3 reads CASSSTGRGLYNSPLHF. CDR3 DNA sequence: TGTGCCAGCAGCTCAACGGGTAGGGGGCTATATAATTCACCCCTCCACTTT.

The chain recombines TRBV28 with TRBJ1-2, with D unresolved. Germline V CDR1 and CDR2: MDHEN, SYDVKM. CDR3 length: 13 amino acids. The V end lost 2 bases, the J end lost 4 bases, and 8 bases lay between the germline ends. CDR3 in DNA: TGTGCCAGCAGTTTAGAGGTAACCTATGGCTACACCTTC. Residues: CASSLEVTYGYTF.

The V call is TRBV7-9, the J call TRBJ1-1, with 9 bases lining up with TRBD1. The CDR3 consists of 16 residues. The ends lost 7 bases at V and 0 bases at J; junction bases unmatched: 9. Germline V gives CDR1 SEHNR, CDR2 FQNEAQ (reference sequence). The CDR3 sequence: CASNRDRAPMNTEAFF. The CDR3 DNA follows: TGTGCCAGCAACCGGGACAGGGCCCCCATGAACACTGAAGCTTTCTTT.

The V and J genes are TRBV19 and TRBJ2-1, with 11 nucleotides matching TRBD2. The germline V gene encodes CDR1 LNHDA and CDR2 SQIVND (reference sequence). Trimming removed 4 bases from V and 10 bases from J; junction bases left unmatched: 12. The length of the CDR3 is 16 residues. This chain's CDR3 is CASSKASGGKIWEQFF. The DNA of the CDR3 is TGTGCCAGTAGTAAAGCTAGCGGGGGGAAGATTTGGGAGCAGTTCTTC.

The gene calls are TRBV19 and TRBJ2-7; 8 positions agree with TRBD1. Germline V gene sequence: CDR1 LNHDA, CDR2 SQIVND (reference sequence). Trimming removed 5 bases from V and 4 bases from J; junction bases left unmatched: 7. CDR3 length equals 14 residues. This chain's CDR3 is CASSGTGPGYEQYF. CDR3 bases: TGTGCCAGTAGTGGGACAGGCCCTGGATACGAGCAGTACTTC. Variable domain in full (rest from reference TRBV19 and TRBJ2-7): DGGITQSPKYLFRKEGQNVTLSCEQNLNHDAMYWYRQDPGQGLRLIYYSQIVNDFQKGDIAEGYSVSREKKESFPLTVTSAQKNPTAFYLCASSGTGPGYEQYFGPGTRLTVT.

The chain has TRBV5-1 and TRBJ2-5, with 7 bases aligning to TRBD2. The CDR3 length is 13 residues. After removal of 4 bases from V and 4 bases from J, the junction contained 4 bases not matched to a gene. Germline assignment: CDR1 SGHRS and CDR2 YFSETQ. DNA of the CDR3: TGCGCCAGCAGCGGGGGGACTATAGAGACCCAGTACTTC. Translation gives CASSGGTIETQYF.

J is TRBJ2-4 and V is TRBV30; tentative D call: TRBD2 (6 bases). The V gene's germline CDR1 is GTSNPN and CDR2 SVGIG (reference sequence). V shed 2 bases and J shed 3 bases, with 14 bases lying between them. This CDR3 is 15 amino acids long. The CDR3 region is CAWSLTGVGKNIQYF. Here the CDR3 DNA reads TGTGCCTGGAGTCTAACGGGGGTAGGCAAAAACATTCAGTACTTC.

The genes are TRBV18 and TRBJ2-3; 8 positions agree with TRBD1. The CDR3 runs to 14 residues. After removal of 6 bases from V and 7 bases from J, the junction contained 9 bases not matched to a gene. Germline assignment: CDR1 KGHSH and CDR2 LQKENI. The CDR3: CASSGQGASNTQYF. In DNA form, the CDR3 reads TGTGCCAGCTCCGGACAGGGAGCATCTAATACGCAGTATTTT.

The rearrangement joins TRBV11-2 to TRBJ2-3; no clear D gene. CDR3 length: 12 amino acids. Germline V gene data show CDR1 as SGHAT and CDR2 as FQNNGV. V gave up 5 bases and J gave up 4 bases, with 7 bases separating them. As DNA, the CDR3 is TGTGCCAGCAGCCTCTACGCAGATACGCAGTATTTT. Translating gives CASSLYADTQYF.